A single sample is the source of the 22 T cell receptor beta chains below, sequenced in a study of early T cells in non-severe SARS-CoV-2 infection. TCRdb re-analysed the 5' RACE reads in MiXCR, keeping a single row per CDR3 protein. The repertoire holds roughly 80,000 distinct CDR3 sequences, with around 17% as singletons. Sequencing was performed on whole blood. The receptors shown here come from an adult who was a healthcare worker with PCR-confirmed SARS-CoV-2 infection or an uninfected control (not recorded which).

Only one count was recorded for this clonotype. As DNA, the CDR3 is TGTGCCAGCAGTTACGAAAGGGCCAGGGACAGGTCCTACGAGCAGTACTTC. Translated: CASSYERARDRSYEQYF. J is TRBJ2-7 and V is TRBV6-6, with TRBD1 matching 8 bases. Per the germline V gene, CDR1 is MNHNY and CDR2 is SVGAGI (reference sequence). The CDR3 has 17 residues. Trimming at V came to 2 bases and at J to 1 base, leaving 10 bases not matched to a gene.

This clonotype was detected only a few times. This chain joins TRBV5-6 and TRBJ2-7; D is undetermined. Trimming removed 1 base at V and 7 bases at J, with 6 bases between. Germline loops: CDR1 SGHDT, CDR2 YYEEEE. The CDR3 totals 11 residues. CDR3 in DNA: TGTGCCAGCAGCTTGCGTGAAGAGCAGTACTTC. Translating gives CASSLREEQYF. Full variable domain (rest looked up from reference TRBV5-6 and TRBJ2-7): DAGVTQSPTHLIKTRGQQVTLRCSPKSGHDTVSWYQQALGQGPQFIFQYYEEEERQRGNFPDRFSGHQFPNYSSELNVNALLLGDSALYLCASSLREEQYFGPGTRLTVT.

J is TRBJ2-3 and V is TRBV5-6, with 7 bases matching TRBD1. CDR1 is SGHDT, CDR2 YYEEEE, per germline. The V and J ends lost 2 bases and 7 bases, in that order; junction bases with no gene match: 13. The CDR3 loop spans 16 amino acids. CDR3 region: CASSFRQGRPDNTQYF. The CDR3 DNA reads TGTGCCAGCAGCTTTAGACAGGGTAGACCAGATAATACGCAGTATTTT.

This clonotype was picked up a small number of times. The gene calls are TRBV7-6 and TRBJ2-6, with D tentatively TRBD1 (5 bases). The CDR3 totals 18 residues. Trimming stripped 4 bases from V and 0 bases from J, with 16 bases between. The germline gives CDR1 SGHVS, CDR2 FNYEAQ. The DNA for the CDR3 is TGTGCCAGCAGCTCCTCCGGACAACTTAGCTCTGGGGCCAACGTCCTGACTTTC. It encodes CASSSSGQLSSGANVLTF.

This clonotype has only a few counts. The chain couples TRBV15 to TRBJ1-2; 8 nucleotides agree with TRBD1. The CDR3 covers 15 residues. CDR1 is LNHNV, CDR2 YYDKDF, per germline (reference sequence). Trimming took 0 bases from V and 8 from J; bases not matched to a gene: 8. The CDR3 sequence is CATSREEQGTGGYTF. CDR3 bases: TGTGCCACCAGCAGAGAAGAACAGGGGACAGGAGGCTACACCTTC. The full variable domain, rest sourced from reference TRBV15 and TRBJ1-2, is DAMVIQNPRYQVTQFGKPVTLSCSQTLNHNVMYWYQQKSSQAPKLLFHYYDKDFNNEADTPDNFQSRRPNTSFCFLDIRSPGLGDTAMYLCATSREEQGTGGYTFGSGTRLTVV.

The chain is built from TRBV6-5 and TRBJ2-5; no reliable D call. The ends were cut back, 5 bases at V and 5 bases at J, with 9 bases in the middle. Per germline, CDR1 MNHEY and CDR2 SVGAGI. The CDR3 runs to 12 residues. The CDR3 protein is CASSDTQETQYF. The CDR3 DNA reads as TGTGCCAGCAGTGATACGCAGGAGACCCAGTACTTC.

This chain connects TRBV3-1 to TRBJ2-3, with D possibly TRBD2 on 6 matching bases. Deletions cut 5 bases from V and 6 bases from J, with 18 bases between. Germline V gene lookup returns CDR1 LGHDT and CDR2 YNNKEL (reference sequence). CDR3 length: 15 amino acids. CDR3 amino acids: CASSNAGEVWDTQYF. DNA of the CDR3: TGTGCCAGCAGCAATGCTGGGGAGGTTTGGGATACGCAGTATTTT.

V and J are TRBV29-1 and TRBJ2-3, with 9 bases identical to TRBD2. This CDR3 spans 14 amino acids. Germline lookup yields CDR1 SQVTM and CDR2 ANQGSEA. The CDR3 loop reads CNFAGSGSGDTQYF. In nucleotides, the CDR3 is TGCAACTTCGCAGGTAGCGGGAGTGGGGATACGCAGTATTTT.

This rearrangement joins TRBV10-3 to TRBJ1-1, with D unresolved. This CDR3 is built from 11 residues. CDR1 is ENHRY, CDR2 SYGVKD, per germline. V lost 4 bases to trimming and J lost 10 bases, with 10 bases between them. In DNA, the CDR3 is TGTGCCATCAGTGGTTTCTCTGTAGCTTTCTTT. As protein: CAISGFSVAFF.

This clonotype was detected a few times. This chain connects TRBV2 to TRBJ2-7; 7 bases are shared with TRBD2. J was trimmed by 1 base and V by 3 bases; bases with no gene match: 3. CDR1 and CDR2 (germline): SNHLY, FYNNEI. The CDR3 sequence is 14 residues long. Here the CDR3 reads CASSEREFSYEQYF. CDR3 DNA: TGTGCCAGCAGTGAGCGGGAGTTTTCCTACGAGCAGTACTTC.

V and J are TRBV4-1 and TRBJ2-1; TRBD2 agrees at 9 bases. The CDR3 sequence is 18 residues long. Per the germline V gene, CDR1 is MGHRA and CDR2 is YSYEKL. The J segment lost 8 bases and the V segment lost 1 base, leaving 15 bases of the junction unmatched. CDR3 sequence reads: CASSQVYSGGIVLDEQFF. The CDR3 DNA is TGCGCCAGCAGCCAAGTATATAGCGGGGGTATAGTTTTGGATGAGCAGTTCTTC.

The rearrangement links TRBV20-1 to TRBJ1-2, with D perhaps TRBD1 (5 bases). The CDR3 runs to 16 residues. CDR1 and CDR2 from the germline V gene are DFQATT and SNEGSKA (reference sequence). V shed 3 bases and J shed 6 bases, with 23 bases lying between them. CDR3 sequence: CSARALFRVRWDGYTF. CDR3 bases: TGCAGTGCTAGGGCCCTTTTCAGGGTGAGGTGGGATGGCTACACCTTC.

This clonotype has more than one count but fewer than ten. The chain's CDR3 is CASSLGTYQPQHF. The CDR3 nucleotides are TGTGCCAGCAGCTTGGGAACTTATCAGCCCCAGCATTTT. The chain uses TRBV7-9 and TRBJ1-5, with D hard to call. The V end lost 3 bases, the J end lost 5 bases, and 8 bases lay between the germline ends. CDR3 length: 13 residues. Germline CDR1 and CDR2: SEHNR and FQNEAQ (reference sequence).

This clonotype was recorded a few times. The genes are TRBV5-5 and TRBJ2-3; the D is unclear. Germline V lookup: CDR1 SGHKS, CDR2 YYEKEE (reference sequence). The CDR3 is 12 amino acids. V was trimmed by 2 bases and J by 4 bases, leaving 5 bases between them. The CDR3 DNA reads as TGTGCCAGCAGCTTTCCGGCAGATACGCAGTATTTT. Amino acids: CASSFPADTQYF.

The chain is built from TRBV15 and TRBJ2-3; no definite D call. Trimming cost V 6 bases and J 4 bases, with 8 bases left between them. Germline-derived CDR1 and CDR2 are LNHNV and YYDKDF (reference sequence). The CDR3 loop spans 12 amino acids. CDR3 bases: TGTGCCACCAGACATATGGCAGATACGCAGTATTTT. This codes for CATRHMADTQYF.

The chain recombines TRBV12-3 or TRBV12-4 with TRBJ2-3; TRBD2 might be the D (5 bases). The CDR3 has 14 residues. Trimming removed 5 bases from V and 2 bases from J, with 11 bases in between. CDR3 loop: CASSPRLYTDTQYF. CDR3 in DNA: TGTGCCAGCAGTCCCCGACTATACACAGATACGCAGTATTTT.

This chain links TRBV7-9 with TRBJ1-1; a possible D gene is TRBD1 (6 bases). V lost 5 bases, J lost 4 bases, and 11 bases lay in between. Looked up from germline, CDR1 is SEHNR and CDR2 is FQNEAQ (reference sequence). The CDR3 loop spans 13 amino acids. CDR3 coding DNA: TGTGCCAGCAGCGAAAGAGGGGGCACTGAAGCTTTCTTT. It specifies CASSERGGTEAFF.

This clonotype was counted only a few times. This sequence joins TRBV5-1 and TRBJ2-1; the match to TRBD2 covers 11 bases. The CDR3 has 15 amino acids. V trimming: 4 bases; J trimming: 4 bases; junction bases outside the gene matches: 4. The germline gives CDR1 SGHRS, CDR2 YFSETQ. The CDR3 reads CASSTLAGEYNEQFF. Written as DNA, the CDR3 is TGCGCCAGCAGCACACTAGCGGGAGAATACAATGAGCAGTTCTTC.

This clonotype was counted only a few times. J is TRBJ2-7 and V is TRBV12-3 or TRBV12-4; TRBD1 matches at 9 bases. This CDR3 has 15 amino acids. With V trimmed by 4 bases and J by 3 bases, 7 bases remained unmatched. The CDR3: CASSSRDRDNYEQYF. The CDR3 DNA reads as TGTGCCAGCAGTTCCCGGGACAGGGACAACTACGAGCAGTACTTC.

V usage is TRBV15 and J usage is TRBJ1-5; TRBD1 is a possible D gene (5 bases). The length of the CDR3 is 14 residues. Trimming shortened V by 0 bases and J by 5 bases, and 8 bases separated the two germline ends. In germline, CDR1 is LNHNV, CDR2 YYDKDF (reference sequence). CDR3 nucleotide sequence: TGTGCCACCAGCAGAGATGTGGGGCATCAGCCCCAGCATTTT. Encoded protein: CATSRDVGHQPQHF.

The chain employs TRBV7-3 and TRBJ2-2; 10 nucleotides align to TRBD2. Germline lookup yields CDR1 SGHTA and CDR2 FQGTGA. With V trimmed by 6 bases and J by 7 bases, 23 bases remained unmatched. This CDR3 has 20 residues. DNA for the CDR3: TGTGCCAGCAGTTTCCCCCGTCGTGCTAGCGGGAGTTTGGTACACGGGGAGCTGTTTTTT. Amino acids: CASSFPRRASGSLVHGELFF.

This clonotype was picked up a small number of times. The V and J genes are TRBV11-3 and TRBJ2-1, with 9 bases that match TRBD2. V was clipped by 3 bases and J by 4 bases; unmatched bases: 4. The germline CDR1 and CDR2 sequences are SGHNT and YENEEA. CDR3 length: 15 amino acids. The CDR3 spells CASSFGLAGYNEQFF. The CDR3 DNA sequence: TGTGCCAGCAGCTTTGGGCTAGCGGGGTACAATGAGCAGTTCTTC.